Below are 27 T cell receptor beta chains sequenced from a single sample in a study of blood T cell repertoires in COVID-19. Measured with immunoSEQ multiplex PCR; TCRdb has only the in-frame clones, and not every one. The table shows roughly 700,000 clones, with 75% to 90% occurring only once. Material: peripheral blood. These receptors were collected from a woman aged 18-30 years with acute or convalescent COVID-19.

V and J are TRBV11-3 and TRBJ1-1; 8 bases map to TRBD1. CDR3 size: 14 residues. Germline V gene data show CDR1 as SGHNT and CDR2 as YENEEA. Trimming took 6 bases from V and 0 from J; bases not matched to a gene: 3. CDR3 residues: CASSWDRMNTEAFF. As DNA, the CDR3 is TGTGCCAGCAGTTGGGACAGGATGAACACTGAAGCTTTCTTT.

The chain combines TRBV7-2 with TRBJ1-1; 7 bases match TRBD1. J gave up 5 bases and V 5 bases, and 11 bases lay outside the gene matches. The CDR3 is made up of 15 amino acids. Per the germline V gene, CDR1 is SGHTA and CDR2 is FQGNSA. The CDR3 here is CASSRTLQGLTEAFF. The CDR3 nucleotides read TGTGCCAGCAGCCGCACCCTACAGGGGTTGACTGAAGCTTTCTTT.

The genes are TRBV7-2 and TRBJ1-2; 8 bases fit TRBD1. Germline trimming cut 1 base from V and 5 bases from J; bases unmatched to any gene: 6. The CDR3 totals 15 residues. CDR1 is SGHTA and CDR2 is FQGNSA in the germline V gene. In nucleotides, the CDR3 is TGTGCCAGCAGCTTAGGGGCAGGGGGCGGGTATGGCTACACCTTC. This codes for CASSLGAGGGYGYTF.

Of note for this clone: The same CDR3 arises from other DNA sequences in this sample as well. The chain carries TRBV7-3 and TRBJ2-1; 11 bases align to TRBD2. This CDR3 has 15 residues. The junction had 3 bases not matched to a gene; V was cut back by 5 bases and J by 3 bases. The germline CDR1 and CDR2 sequences are SGHTA and FQGTGA. The CDR3 sequence is CASSPLAGGYNEQFF. The CDR3 nucleotides read TGTGCCAGCAGCCCTCTAGCGGGGGGCTACAATGAGCAGTTCTTC.

This clone was counted a few times. The chain links TRBV15 to TRBJ2-7; 7 nucleotides match TRBD1. The CDR3 has 15 residues. The germline V gene has CDR1 LNHNV and CDR2 YYDKDF (reference sequence). With V trimmed by 1 base and J by 4 bases, 7 bases remained unmatched. CDR3 sequence (DNA): TGTGCCACCAGCAGAGTCCGGGACAGCTATTACGAGCAGTACTTC. This sequence encodes CATSRVRDSYYEQYF.

The chain couples TRBV19 to TRBJ2-1, with TRBD1 matching 11 bases. The CDR3 consists of 16 residues. Losses at the gene ends were 1 base for V and 9 bases for J; bases not matched to a gene: 8. Germline CDR1 reads LNHDA; CDR2 reads SQIVND (reference sequence). This CDR3 reads CASSIAWTGGLVEQFF. The CDR3 DNA is TGTGCCAGTAGTATAGCTTGGACAGGGGGCCTCGTTGAGCAGTTCTTC.

In its sample, this clone was seen a few times. The V call is TRBV11-2, the J call TRBJ1-1; D is unclear. This CDR3 is built from 16 residues. V was shortened by 5 bases and J by 0 bases, with 16 bases between the two germline ends. Germline CDR1 SGHAT, CDR2 FQNNGV. CDR3 bases: TGTGCCAGCAGCCCTCCCGATGATCGGGTGAACACTGAAGCTTTCTTT. Its protein is CASSPPDDRVNTEAFF.

The chain uses TRBV9 and TRBJ2-1; 9 positions agree with TRBD2. Germline assignment: CDR1 SGDLS and CDR2 YYNGEE. V lost 3 bases, J lost 4 bases, and 8 bases stayed unmatched. The CDR3 covers 16 residues. CDR3 bases: TGTGCCAGCAGCGGATACGGAGCGGGGGGTTACAATGAGCAGTTCTTC. Translation gives CASSGYGAGGYNEQFF.

To note about this clone: Other DNA sequences from this sample encode an identical CDR3 as well. The chain joins TRBV7-2 to TRBJ1-5; the match to TRBD1 covers 7 bases. V lost 4 bases and J lost 4; bases outside the gene matches: 1. Germline CDR1 reads SGHTA; CDR2 reads FQGNSA. CDR3 length: 13 amino acids. The CDR3 DNA sequence: TGTGCCAGCAGCTCACAGGGGAATCAGCCCCAGCATTTT. Amino acids: CASSSQGNQPQHF.

J is TRBJ1-1 and V is TRBV29-1, with TRBD1 as a possible D gene (6 bases). Germline lookup yields CDR1 SQVTM and CDR2 ANQGSEA. V was cut by 6 bases and J by 2 bases, with 13 bases left in between. The CDR3 length is 13 residues. The CDR3 DNA sequence: TGCAGCGTCGGACAGACCTATAACACTGAAGCTTTCTTT. Protein product: CSVGQTYNTEAFF.

V usage is TRBV7-2 and J usage is TRBJ1-6; D is perhaps TRBD1 (6 bases). The length of the CDR3 is 16 residues. CDR1 is SGHTA and CDR2 is FQGNSA in the germline V gene. The V end lost 4 bases, the J end lost 7 bases, and 17 bases lay between the germline ends. The CDR3, as DNA: TGTGCCAGCAGCTCCCAGGGGCAGGCTTCGAATTCACCCCTCCACTTT. Translated: CASSSQGQASNSPLHF.

The genes are TRBV2 and TRBJ1-4; tentative D call: TRBD1 (6 bases). The CDR3 contains 13 residues. Between the trimmed V and J ends, which lost 5 bases and 7 bases, there was a span of 11 bases. The V gene's germline CDR1 is SNHLY and CDR2 FYNNEI. The CDR3: CASSYQGREKLFF. CDR3 coding DNA: TGTGCCAGCAGTTATCAGGGGCGTGAAAAACTGTTTTTT.

The chain employs TRBV10-2 and TRBJ1-5; D is undetermined. The CDR3 runs to 13 residues. CDR1 WSHSY and CDR2 SAAADI come from the germline V gene. The V gene lost 8 bases and the J gene lost 0 bases, with 8 bases spanning the gap. CDR3 nucleotide sequence: TGCGCCAGCTGGACTGATAGCAATCAGCCCCAGCATTTT. It yields the protein CASWTDSNQPQHF.

The chain recombines TRBV6-1 with TRBJ2-5; D is perhaps TRBD1 (6 bases). The CDR3 covers 17 residues. V dropped 2 bases and J dropped 2 bases, with 18 bases sitting between them. The germline V gene has CDR1 MNHNS and CDR2 SASEGT. The CDR3 region has the DNA TGTGCCAGCAGTGAACTCTTTCTGGGACACAAGCAAGAGACCCAGTACTTC. Amino acids: CASSELFLGHKQETQYF.

The genes are TRBV6-1 and TRBJ1-2, with 7 bases identical to TRBD1. V dropped 2 bases and J dropped 4; count of bases not matched to a gene: 4. The CDR3 totals 14 residues. CDR1 and CDR2 from the germline V gene are MNHNS and SASEGT. The CDR3 protein is CASSESDRAYGYTF. In DNA form, the CDR3 reads TGTGCCAGCAGTGAAAGCGACAGGGCCTATGGCTACACCTTC.

The CDR3 DNA is TGTGCCAGCAGCCAAGCCCGGGACACCCACCGGGAGCTGTTTTTT. It encodes CASSQARDTHRELFF. The V and J genes are TRBV3-1 (or the pseudogene TRBV3-2) and TRBJ2-2; a weak D match, TRBD1 (6 bases). Per germline, CDR1 LGHDT and CDR2 YNNKEL (reference sequence). The germline V and J ends were trimmed by 1 base and 9 bases, with 15 bases remaining between them. The CDR3 has 15 residues.

This clone appeared once. The J gene is TRBJ1-1, the V gene TRBV3-1 (or the pseudogene TRBV3-2); D is unresolved. V lost 9 bases and J lost 1, with 9 bases in between. This CDR3 region has 12 residues. CDR1 and CDR2 from the germline V gene are LGHDT and YNNKEL (reference sequence). CDR3 residues: CASRSKNTEAFF. The DNA for the CDR3 is TGTGCCAGTCGGTCGAAGAACACTGAAGCTTTCTTT.

J is TRBJ1-2 and V is TRBV27; TRBD1 aligns across 9 bases. V gave up 6 bases and J gave up 4 bases; unmatched junction bases: 6. Germline loops: CDR1 MNHEY, CDR2 SMNVEV (reference sequence). CDR3 size: 14 residues. The CDR3 coding sequence is TGTGCCAGCAGGGGGACAGGGTTCGCCTATGGCTACACCTTC. This sequence encodes CASRGTGFAYGYTF.

On this clone: At one of its ends the junction is not consistent with the germline gene, which may arise from a read error. The gene calls are TRBV7-6 and TRBJ1-4; D not certain. This CDR3 contains 14 residues. The germline gives CDR1 SGHVS, CDR2 FNYEAQ. CDR3 coding DNA: TGTGCCAGCAGTACGACTCAGTCCGTTGGAAAACTGTTTTTC. This translates into CASSTTQSVGKLFF.

The chain links TRBV6-5 to TRBJ1-5; 7 nucleotides align to TRBD1. The CDR3 runs to 16 residues. J was trimmed by 4 bases and V by 4 bases; bases with no gene match: 10. Germline values: CDR1 MNHEY, CDR2 SVGAGI. This CDR3 is CASSSKMAGGNQPQHF. The CDR3 DNA reads TGTGCCAGCAGTTCAAAAATGGCAGGGGGTAATCAGCCCCAGCATTTT.

DNA of the CDR3: TGCGCCAGCAGCTTGAGGACAGGAGGGCTCCTTAATTATTCACCCCTCCACTTT. It translates to CASSLRTGGLLNYSPLHF. The chain employs TRBV5-1 and TRBJ1-6, with TRBD1 identical over 7 bases. Germline V lookup: CDR1 SGHRS, CDR2 YFSETQ. V was clipped by 1 base and J by 8 bases; unmatched bases: 15. The CDR3 loop spans 18 amino acids. Variable domain in full (rest from reference TRBV5-1 and TRBJ1-6): KAGVTQTPRYLIKTRGQQVTLSCSPISGHRSVSWYQQTPGQGLQFLFEYFSETQRNKGNFPGRFSGRQFSNSRSEMNVSTLELGDSALYLCASSLRTGGLLNYSPLHFGNGTRLTVT.

This chain links TRBV7-2 with TRBJ1-3; a possible D gene is TRBD1 (5 bases). V dropped 1 base and J dropped 0 bases, with 10 bases sitting between them. The CDR3 runs 16 residues. Looked up from germline, CDR1 is SGHTA and CDR2 is FQGNSA. The DNA of the CDR3 is TGTGCCAGCAGCTTAGTTCAGGGTTCCTCTGGAAACACCATATATTTT. This sequence encodes CASSLVQGSSGNTIYF.

The rearrangement links TRBV21-1 to TRBJ2-5; the table's D call TRBD1 went unverified against the DNA. TRBV21-1 is shown as a pseudogene. The CDR3 sequence is 14 residues long. CDR3 region: CASSIQGSKETQYF. CDR3 nucleotides: TGTGCCAGCAGCATACAGGGTTCCAAAGAGACCCAGTACTTC.

J is TRBJ2-7 and V is TRBV7-8; D possibly corresponds to TRBD1 (7 bases). Germline-derived CDR1 and CDR2 are SGHVS and FQNEAQ. The ends were cut back, 5 bases at V and 6 bases at J, with 26 bases in the middle. This CDR3 region has 17 residues. This CDR3 reads CASSLGDRLVIRSEQYF. The CDR3, as DNA: TGTGCCAGCAGCCTGGGGGACAGACTAGTGATAAGGTCCGAGCAGTACTTC.

This rearrangement joins TRBV30 to TRBJ1-1; TRBD1 might be the D (6 bases). With 2 bases removed from V and 7 bases from J, the gap between germline ends came to 20 bases. The CDR3 runs to 15 residues. Germline lookup yields CDR1 GTSNPN and CDR2 SVGIG (reference sequence). The CDR3 bases are TGTGCCTGGAGTTCCCCCCGTGAGGGACACCTTGAAGCTTTCTTT. Translated, it gives CAWSSPREGHLEAFF.

The chain couples TRBV27 to TRBJ2-1; 9 positions match TRBD1. The CDR3 sequence is 17 residues long. From germline, CDR1 is MNHEY and CDR2 SMNVEV (reference sequence). Trimming took 5 bases from V and 1 from J; bases not matched to a gene: 9. The CDR3 DNA follows: TGTGCCAGCAGTCCTTCACGACAGGGGGTATCCTACAATGAGCAGTTCTTC. This sequence encodes CASSPSRQGVSYNEQFF.

The chain has TRBV27 and TRBJ1-3; D unclear. V was pared by 3 bases and J by 0 bases, with 6 bases between. The CDR3 totals 14 residues. In germline, CDR1 is MNHEY, CDR2 SMNVEV (reference sequence). CDR3 protein: CASSFLPSGNTIYF. The CDR3 DNA follows: TGTGCCAGCAGTTTCCTCCCCTCTGGAAACACCATATATTTT.